This T cell receptor beta chain was captured by sequencing in a study of molecular identifiers for immune sequencing clone quantification. J lost 4 bases, V lost 6 bases, and 5 bases had no gene match. Germline loops: CDR1 MNHEY, CDR2 SMNVEV (reference sequence). The CDR3 contains 14 residues. Via MiXCR, TCRdb re-called the PCR reads, giving one row per CDR3 protein. The sample lists some 320,000 distinct CDR3 sequences; over 20% were seen once. This clonotype was seen many times. The receptor was derived from a human donor in good health. Some libraries in this study had Jurkat cell RNA spiked in. Sequenced material: naive CD8+ T cells from blood, with Jurkat cell RNA spiked in. Subset specified: FACS-sorted CD8+CD4-CCR7+CD45RA+ naive T cells. The chain is built from TRBV27 and TRBJ2-3; the match to TRBD1 covers 9 bases. In DNA form, the CDR3 reads TGTGCCAGCAGAACAGGGGGCGGGCCAGATACGCAGTATTTT. Translating it yields CASRTGGGPDTQYF.